The 5 T cell receptor beta chains listed next were all sequenced from one sample in a study of technical replicates of blood from four donors. The table came from immunoSEQ multiplex PCR; TCRdb's copy has only in-frame clones and leaves some out. The sample includes 78,000 or so clones, 90% to 95% seen only once; the top ten take roughly 0.38%. The sample was T cells isolated from PBMCs. Receptor source: a human donor in good health. Some clones in this sample may be carry-over from other donors' samples.

This chain connects TRBV5-1 to TRBJ1-5; 9 bases map to TRBD1. The CDR3 is 14 residues long. In germline, CDR1 is SGHRS, CDR2 YFSETQ. With 5 bases clipped from V and 4 bases from J, the junction kept 4 bases outside the gene matches. The CDR3: CASRFGTGNQPQHF. The CDR3 nucleotides are TGCGCCAGCAGATTTGGGACAGGGAATCAGCCCCAGCATTTT.

The rearrangement joins TRBV5-1 to TRBJ1-4, with D perhaps matching TRBD1 (5 bases). Between the trimmed V and J ends, which lost 5 bases and 8 bases, there was a span of 13 bases. This CDR3 is 13 amino acids long. Per germline, CDR1 SGHRS and CDR2 YFSETQ. The CDR3 DNA is TGCGCCAGCAGTTCACTCGGGGGGGAAAAACTGTTTTTT. Protein: CASSSLGGEKLFF.

The CDR3 reads CASSQQTGTGVAIEQFF. In DNA form, the CDR3 reads TGTGCCAGCAGCCAACAGACCGGGACAGGGGTTGCAATTGAGCAGTTCTTC. The gene calls are TRBV7-6 and TRBJ2-1; TRBD1 aligns across 10 bases. Germline loops: CDR1 SGHVS, CDR2 FNYEAQ. The CDR3 is 17 amino acids. V was clipped by 5 bases and J by 9 bases; unmatched bases: 16.

This chain connects TRBV5-6 to TRBJ2-7; no clear D. The CDR3 is 16 amino acids. Germline V lookup: CDR1 SGHDT, CDR2 YYEEEE. Trimming pared 0 bases from V and 3 bases from J, leaving 16 bases between. CDR3 protein: CASSLAPTVPFYEQYF. DNA of the CDR3: TGTGCCAGCAGCTTGGCCCCCACAGTGCCCTTCTACGAGCAGTACTTC.

This sequence joins TRBV6-5 and TRBJ2-5; TRBD1 might be the D (6 bases). The end of the DNA is better explained by TRBJ2-7, so the J call may be wrong. The CDR3 has 15 residues. Germline CDR1 and CDR2: MNHEY and SVGAGI. For the CDR3, the DNA is TGTGCCAGCAGTTACTTCGGACAGAGACCCTACGAGCAGTACTTC. The encoded protein is CASSYFGQRPYEQYF.